This is a list of T cell receptor beta chains from one sample in a study of beta chain features in type 1 diabetes. Method: immunoSEQ multiplex PCR; TCRdb's copy keeps in-frame clones and lacks some. The table lists a few hundred thousand clones, 9.5% to 10% of them singletons. Material for sequencing was central memory CD4+ T cells from blood. These receptors all stem from a man between 25 and 39 years old with type 1 diabetes. Each CDR3 is given with its conserved first and last residue. Each record gives: V gene, J gene, clone size, D gene, CDR3 protein, CDR3 DNA. The D gene is left open where the match is weak. Clone size is not always given. Where it is, it says once, few, many or a class for expanded clones.

TRBV11-2	TRBJ1-2	.	.	CASRNPGIPQRANYGYTF	TGTGCCAGCAGAAACCCCGGGATCCCGCAGAGAGCTAACTATGGCTACACCTTC
TRBV13	TRBJ2-4	many	.	CASSRLGNIQYF	TGTGCCAGCAGCCGCCTTGGAAACATTCAGTACTTC
TRBV25-1	TRBJ2-7	.	TRBD1	CASSLRGQGASYEQYF	TGTGCCAGCAGTCTGCGTGGACAGGGGGCCTCCTACGAGCAGTACTTC
TRBV29-1	TRBJ2-7	.	TRBD1	CSVLGQGDYEQYF	TGCAGCGTTCTAGGGCAGGGGGATTACGAGCAGTACTTC
TRBV27	TRBJ2-2	.	TRBD1	CASSSPGGFGTGELFF	TGTGCCAGCAGTTCCCCAGGGGGCTTCGGCACCGGGGAGCTGTTTTTT
TRBV7-9	TRBJ2-2	many	.	CASSLVSYTGELFF	TGTGCCAGCAGCTTAGTCTCTTACACCGGGGAGCTGTTTTTT
TRBV7-8	TRBJ1-5	.	TRBD1	CASSPPGQESSNQPQHF	TGTGCCAGCAGCCCACCAGGACAGGAAAGTAGCAATCAGCCCCAGCATTTT
TRBV28	TRBJ1-4	few	.	CASSPTSTNEKLFF	TGTGCCAGCAGTCCCACATCAACTAATGAAAAACTGTTTTTT
TRBV10-3	TRBJ1-2	many	TRBD1	CAISEGQGGSYTF	TGTGCCATCAGTGAGGGACAGGGTGGAAGCTACACCTTC
TRBV6-5	TRBJ2-5	.	.	CATQDQGRSETQYF	TGTGCCACCCAGGACCAGGGCAGATCAGAGACCCAGTACTTC
TRBV28	TRBJ1-1	few	.	CASSVGTAYTEAFF	TGTGCCAGCAGTGTCGGGACGGCCTACACTGAAGCTTTCTTT
TRBV14	TRBJ2-2	few	.	CASRPGLSLNTGELFF	TGTGCCAGCAGACCGGGTCTCTCCTTAAACACCGGGGAGCTGTTTTTT
TRBV5-4	TRBJ2-1	many	TRBD2	CASSLVVAGAYNEQFF	TGTGCCAGCAGCTTGGTGGTAGCGGGAGCCTACAATGAGCAGTTCTTC
TRBV2	TRBJ2-6	few	.	CASEDLSGANVLTF	TGTGCCAGCGAAGACCTCTCTGGGGCCAACGTCCTGACTTTC
TRBV30	TRBJ2-7	many	TRBD2	CACSPSGREYEQYF	TGTGCCTGCTCCCCCAGCGGGAGGGAGTACGAGCAGTACTTC
TRBV28	TRBJ1-1	many	.	CASSQHGRMNTEAFF	TGTGCCAGCAGCCAACACGGACGGATGAACACTGAAGCTTTCTTT
TRBV7-9	TRBJ2-1	few	TRBD2	CASSLGTSGRNEQFF	TGTGCCAGCAGCTTAGGGACTAGCGGGAGAAATGAGCAGTTCTTC
TRBV18	TRBJ2-5	.	.	CASSPGTGETQYF	TGTGCCAGCTCACCAGGGACGGGAGAGACCCAGTACTTC
TRBV10-3	TRBJ1-4	.	.	CAIKRDSGNEKLFF	TGTGCCATCAAGAGGGACTCGGGGAATGAAAAACTGTTTTTT
TRBV29-1	TRBJ2-3	few	.	CSVEDGIYTQYF	TGCAGCGTTGAAGACGGGATTTATACGCAGTATTTT
TRBV7-6	TRBJ2-3	.	.	CASSLGSGAGQYF	TGTGCCAGCAGCTTAGGTTCCGGGGCCGGGCAGTATTTT
TRBV29-1	TRBJ1-2	few	.	CSVQTGLYGYTF	TGCAGCGTCCAAACAGGCCTCTATGGCTACACCTTC
TRBV6-6	TRBJ2-7	few	.	CASSYLVSNYEQYF	TGTGCCAGCAGTTACTTAGTCAGCAATTACGAGCAGTACTTC
TRBV5-1	TRBJ2-7	.	.	CASSLDGSSYEQYF	TGCGCCAGCAGCTTAGATGGTAGCTCCTACGAGCAGTACTTC
TRBV19	TRBJ1-5	.	.	CASSDTGLFTQPQHF	TGTGCCAGTAGCGATACAGGGTTGTTTACTCAGCCCCAGCATTTT
TRBV6-5	TRBJ1-4	few	TRBD1	CASSYSWTGGSEKLFF	TGTGCCAGCAGTTACTCCTGGACAGGGGGGAGTGAAAAACTGTTTTTT
TRBV19	TRBJ2-1	.	.	CASSQTLNEQFF	TGTGCCAGTAGTCAGACCCTCAATGAGCAGTTCTTC
TRBV5-1	TRBJ2-3	.	TRBD2	CASSLGLAGLTDTQYF	TGCGCCAGCAGCTTGGGACTAGCGGGACTAACAGATACGCAGTATTTT
TRBV5-6	TRBJ2-5	.	TRBD2	CASSFSSGLAQYF	TGTGCCAGCAGCTTCTCTAGCGGCTTGGCCCAGTACTTC
TRBV20-1	TRBJ1-2	.	.	CSASLYGYTF	TGCAGTGCTAGTCTTTACGGCTACACCTTC
TRBV6-5	TRBJ1-5	.	.	CASSYQAERQPQHF	TGTGCCAGCAGTTACCAGGCAGAACGTCAGCCCCAGCATTTT